This T cell receptor (beta chain) stems from a study of shared clonotypes between healthy human individuals. A remark on this clone: Other nucleotide sequences in the sample specify the same CDR3.

Assay used: immunoSEQ multiplex PCR; TCRdb lists only in-frame clones, some missing. Among some 2,500,000 clones listed, 93% were seen once. Germline CDR1 is MNHEY and CDR2 is SVGAGI. The CDR3 contains 16 residues. V lost 2 bases, J lost 1 base, and 11 bases lay in between. The chain uses TRBV6-5 and TRBJ2-2; TRBD1 might be the D (5 bases). The source material was naive CD4+ T cells from PBMCs. The subset: CD45RA+ positively selected. The receptor was isolated from a man aged 18 to 30 in good health. Some clones in this sample may be carry-over from other donors' samples. The CDR3 reads CASSYGLTENTGELFF. CDR3 sequence (DNA): TGTGCCAGCAGTTACGGCCTGACAGAGAACACCGGGGAGCTGTTTTTT.